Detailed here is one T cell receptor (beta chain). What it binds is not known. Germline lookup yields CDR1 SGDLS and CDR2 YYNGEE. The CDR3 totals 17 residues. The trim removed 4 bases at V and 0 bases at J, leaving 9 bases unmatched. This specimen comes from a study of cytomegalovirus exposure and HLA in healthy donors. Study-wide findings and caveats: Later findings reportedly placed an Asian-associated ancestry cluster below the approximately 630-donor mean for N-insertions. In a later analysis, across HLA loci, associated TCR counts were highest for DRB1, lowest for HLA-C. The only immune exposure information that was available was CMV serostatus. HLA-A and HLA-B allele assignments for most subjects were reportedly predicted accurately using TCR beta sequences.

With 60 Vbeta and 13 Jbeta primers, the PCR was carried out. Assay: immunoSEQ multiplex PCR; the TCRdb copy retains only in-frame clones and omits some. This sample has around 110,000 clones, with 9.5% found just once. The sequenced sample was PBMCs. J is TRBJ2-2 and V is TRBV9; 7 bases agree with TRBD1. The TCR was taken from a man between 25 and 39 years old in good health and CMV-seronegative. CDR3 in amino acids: CASSLSTGLTNTGELFF. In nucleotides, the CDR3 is TGTGCCAGCAGCCTATCGACAGGGCTCACGAACACCGGGGAGCTGTTTTTT.